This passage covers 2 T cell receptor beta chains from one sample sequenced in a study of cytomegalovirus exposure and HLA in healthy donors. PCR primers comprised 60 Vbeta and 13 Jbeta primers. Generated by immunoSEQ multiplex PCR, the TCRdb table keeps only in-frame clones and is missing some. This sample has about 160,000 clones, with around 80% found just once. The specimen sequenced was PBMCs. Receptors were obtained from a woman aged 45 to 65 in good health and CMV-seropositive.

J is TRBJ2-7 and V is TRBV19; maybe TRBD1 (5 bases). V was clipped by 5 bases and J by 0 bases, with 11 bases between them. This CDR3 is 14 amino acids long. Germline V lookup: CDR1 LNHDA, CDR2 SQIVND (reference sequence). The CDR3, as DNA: TGTGCCAGTAGTTCCCGGACAAGCTCCTACGAGCAGTACTTC. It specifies CASSSRTSSYEQYF.

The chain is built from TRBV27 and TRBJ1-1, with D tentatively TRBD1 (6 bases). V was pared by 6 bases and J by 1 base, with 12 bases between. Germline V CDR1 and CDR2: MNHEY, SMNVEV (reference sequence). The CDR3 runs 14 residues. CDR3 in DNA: TGTGCCAGCAGGCTACAGGGCACGAACACTGAAGCTTTCTTT. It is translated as CASRLQGTNTEAFF.